These 28 T cell receptor beta chains share one sample of origin, sequenced in a study of T-cell memory formation after mild COVID-19. TCRdb re-analysed the 5' RACE reads in MiXCR, keeping a single row per CDR3 protein. The sample consists of about 260,000 distinct CDR3 sequences, approximately 8% of them appearing once. The sequenced sample was PBMCs or a T cell subset sorted from them (not recorded which). These receptors came from a man between 18 and 29 years old who had mild COVID-19 (a few samples of this study predate the infection). Cell type and time point are not known.

The genes are TRBV20-1 and TRBJ1-2; TRBD1 might be the D (5 bases). Between the trimmed V and J ends, which lost 6 bases and 2 bases, there was a span of 10 bases. Per the germline V gene, CDR1 is DFQATT and CDR2 is SNEGSKA (reference sequence). The CDR3 is 12 amino acids. The CDR3 protein is CSASTANYGYTF. CDR3 in DNA: TGCAGTGCCTCGACAGCCAACTATGGCTACACCTTC.

The chain employs TRBV5-5 and TRBJ2-5; TRBD2 is a possible D gene (8 bases). The V gene's germline CDR1 is SGHKS and CDR2 YYEKEE (reference sequence). The V gene lost 4 bases and the J gene lost 4 bases, with 20 bases spanning the gap. The CDR3 runs to 16 residues. As DNA, the CDR3 is TGTGCCAGCAGCCCCACCGGGACTAGGACAGGAGAGACCCAGTACTTC. It yields the protein CASSPTGTRTGETQYF.

V gene TRBV20-1 combines with J gene TRBJ1-3; D call uncertain. There are 16 residues in the CDR3. Deletions cut 0 bases from V and 0 bases from J, with 12 bases between. Germline CDR1 and CDR2: DFQATT and SNEGSKA (reference sequence). CDR3 sequence: CSARDIRFSSGNTIYF. The CDR3 DNA reads TGCAGTGCTAGAGATATTCGGTTCAGCTCTGGAAACACCATATATTTT.

There are a few counts of this clonotype. The V and J genes are TRBV18 and TRBJ2-7, with 8 bases lining up with TRBD1. Germline loops: CDR1 KGHSH, CDR2 LQKENI. V shed 3 bases, J shed 1 base, and the junction held 5 bases outside the gene matches. The CDR3 runs 15 residues. The CDR3 loop is CASSPTHRGSYEQYF. The CDR3 DNA is TGTGCCAGCTCACCTACGCACAGGGGGTCCTACGAGCAGTACTTC. Full variable domain (remainder filled in from reference TRBV18 and TRBJ2-7): NAGVMQNPRHLVRRRGQEARLRCSPMKGHSHVYWYRQLPEEGLKFMVYLQKENIIDESGMPKERFSAEFPKEGPSILRIQQVVRGDSAAYFCASSPTHRGSYEQYFGPGTRLTVT.

This clonotype has a handful of counts. This rearrangement joins TRBV11-2 to TRBJ2-6; no firm D call. The CDR3 is made up of 16 amino acids. V was clipped by 5 bases and J by 0 bases, with 11 bases between them. Per germline, CDR1 SGHAT and CDR2 FQNNGV. CDR3 DNA: TGTGCCAGCAGCCGACGCAGGTTCTCTGGGGCCAACGTCCTGACTTTC. Its translation is CASSRRRFSGANVLTF.

The sample holds a few counts of this clonotype. This rearrangement joins TRBV4-3 to TRBJ2-3, with D tentatively TRBD2 (6 bases). CDR3 length: 20 amino acids. The V end lost 2 bases, the J end lost 3 bases, and 27 bases lay between the germline ends. The germline V gene has CDR1 LGHNA and CDR2 YSLEER. The CDR3 DNA sequence: TGCGCCAGCAGCCAATTTTTTCACCGCAGGGCTGAGGAGGGGACAGATACGCAGTATTTT. Protein sequence: CASSQFFHRRAEEGTDTQYF.

This clonotype was recorded many times. The chain employs TRBV29-1 and TRBJ1-2; 7 bases are a match to TRBD1. CDR3 length: 13 residues. The ends lost 4 bases at V and 5 bases at J; junction bases unmatched: 7. CDR1 is SQVTM, CDR2 ANQGSEA, per germline. The CDR3 nucleotides read TGCAGCGTTGGAGGGGGCGCGAGTTATGGCTACACCTTC. Its translation is CSVGGGASYGYTF.

This clonotype was seen at least ten times. V is TRBV7-2 and J is TRBJ2-1; a weak D match, TRBD2 (5 bases). Looked up from germline, CDR1 is SGHTA and CDR2 is FQGNSA. The V gene lost 5 bases and the J gene lost 9 bases, with 17 bases spanning the gap. The CDR3 extends over 14 amino acids. In DNA, the CDR3 is TGTGCCAGCAGCCCCCCTTGGACTCTGGCTGAGCAGTTCTTC. This encodes CASSPPWTLAEQFF.

This clonotype came up many times. The J gene is TRBJ2-1, the V gene TRBV19, with D tentatively TRBD2 (6 bases). Germline CDR1 reads LNHDA; CDR2 reads SQIVND (reference sequence). V was shortened by 8 bases and J by 8 bases, with 16 bases between the two germline ends. The CDR3 runs 13 residues. The CDR3 loop is CASGWGGDDEQFF. The DNA of the CDR3 is TGTGCCAGTGGATGGGGCGGGGACGATGAGCAGTTCTTC.

J is TRBJ1-1 and V is TRBV2; D remains ambiguous. The V gene lost 5 bases and the J gene lost 8 bases, with 18 bases spanning the gap. This CDR3 comprises 14 residues. The germline V gene has CDR1 SNHLY and CDR2 FYNNEI. CDR3 DNA: TGTGCCAGCAGTCTCCTGGACCGGAGGGCGGAAGCTTTCTTT. This translates into CASSLLDRRAEAFF.

A few counts support this clonotype. The J gene is TRBJ1-1, the V gene TRBV4-3; D is uncertain. Trimming cost V 1 base and J 6 bases, with 12 bases left between them. Germline CDR1 LGHNA, CDR2 YSLEER. The CDR3 runs 14 residues. This CDR3 reads CASSQGTLVAEAFF. As DNA, the CDR3 is TGCGCCAGCAGCCAAGGGACCCTTGTGGCTGAAGCTTTCTTT.

This clonotype has a handful of counts. The chain joins TRBV20-1 to TRBJ2-7, with D perhaps matching TRBD1 (7 bases). The CDR3 runs 15 residues. Trimming took off 1 base at V and 3 bases at J, with 16 bases between the two ends. CDR1 is DFQATT and CDR2 is SNEGSKA in the germline V gene (reference sequence). The CDR3 loop is CSARVVGGGIYEQYF. As DNA, the CDR3 is TGCAGTGCTAGAGTAGTAGGAGGGGGCATCTACGAGCAGTACTTC.

Many counts were recorded for this clonotype. The chain couples TRBV4-1 to TRBJ2-3; 15 bases are shared with TRBD2. Trimming took 5 bases from V and 6 from J; bases not matched to a gene: 3. Germline CDR1 reads MGHRA; CDR2 reads YSYEKL. The CDR3 is 15 residues long. This chain's CDR3 is CASSAGTSGGDTQYF. Written as DNA, the CDR3 is TGCGCCAGCAGCGCCGGGACTAGCGGGGGGGATACGCAGTATTTT.

This clonotype was seen a few times. The chain links TRBV9 to TRBJ1-1, with no clear D. The V gene lost 0 bases and the J gene lost 1 base, with 10 bases spanning the gap. The CDR3 is 15 residues long. Per germline, CDR1 SGDLS and CDR2 YYNGEE. The CDR3 DNA reads as TGTGCCAGCAGCGTAGGCCCGCACCCGAACACTGAAGCTTTCTTT. It is translated as CASSVGPHPNTEAFF.

This clonotype came up many times. The V and J genes are TRBV5-1 and TRBJ2-3; D possibly corresponds to TRBD2 (5 bases). CDR1 is SGHRS and CDR2 is YFSETQ in the germline V gene. This CDR3 spans 13 amino acids. V was trimmed by 0 bases and J by 4 bases, leaving 6 bases between them. In DNA, the CDR3 is TGCGCCAGCAGCTTGGAGGGAGCAGATACGCAGTATTTT. This translates into CASSLEGADTQYF.

V usage is TRBV5-1 and J usage is TRBJ1-1; the D is unclear. With 0 bases removed from V and 7 bases from J, the gap between germline ends came to 13 bases. Germline CDR1 and CDR2: SGHRS and YFSETQ. This CDR3 region has 14 residues. CDR3 DNA: TGCGCCAGCAGCTTGGCCCCGGGCCTGGTTGAAGCTTTCTTT. This translates into CASSLAPGLVEAFF.

This rearrangement joins TRBV20-1 to TRBJ1-5; D is possibly TRBD1 (6 bases). V gave up 3 bases and J gave up 6 bases, with 18 bases separating them. The germline gives CDR1 DFQATT, CDR2 SNEGSKA (reference sequence). The CDR3 contains 15 residues. The CDR3 sequence is CSARVGQPWGQPQHF. The DNA of the CDR3 is TGCAGTGCTAGGGTTGGACAGCCCTGGGGTCAGCCCCAGCATTTT.

This clonotype showed up just a few times. The chain links TRBV5-1 to TRBJ1-3; TRBD1 is a possible D gene (5 bases). The CDR3 consists of 14 residues. V gave up 4 bases and J gave up 1 base, with 9 bases separating them. Germline CDR1 reads SGHRS; CDR2 reads YFSETQ. This CDR3 is CASSEGISGNTIYF. The DNA of the CDR3 is TGCGCCAGCAGCGAGGGGATATCTGGAAACACCATATATTTT.

This chain uses TRBV7-6 with TRBJ2-3; no definite D call. Between the trimmed V and J ends, which lost 5 bases and 1 base, there was a span of 13 bases. The CDR3 is made up of 15 amino acids. Looked up from germline, CDR1 is SGHVS and CDR2 is FNYEAQ. The CDR3 DNA is TGTGCCAGCAGCCTTTATCCAGGCGGCACAGATACGCAGTATTTT. Amino acid sequence: CASSLYPGGTDTQYF.

The table lists this clonotype with many counts. This chain uses TRBV7-9 with TRBJ2-1, with 9 nucleotides matching TRBD2. This CDR3 is 16 amino acids long. The J segment lost 8 bases and the V segment lost 5 bases, leaving 13 bases of the junction unmatched. CDR1 SEHNR and CDR2 FQNEAQ come from the germline V gene (reference sequence). CDR3 sequence: CASSPPGGTSSDEQFF. The CDR3 DNA reads TGTGCCAGCAGCCCCCCCGGTGGGACTAGCAGCGATGAGCAGTTCTTC.

The chain joins TRBV3-1 to TRBJ1-5; perhaps TRBD1 as D (6 bases). This CDR3 spans 16 amino acids. Trimming took 1 base from V and 5 from J, leaving 15 bases between them. The germline CDR1 and CDR2 sequences are LGHDT and YNNKEL (reference sequence). The CDR3 region has the DNA TGTGCCAGCAGCCAAGGATCCCCAAGGGGGGATCAGCCCCAGCATTTT. This sequence encodes CASSQGSPRGDQPQHF.

This clonotype was seen ten or more times. The chain joins TRBV7-2 to TRBJ2-4; maybe TRBD2 (5 bases). The germline gives CDR1 SGHTA, CDR2 FQGNSA. The CDR3 totals 15 residues. With 2 bases removed from V and 2 bases from J, the gap between germline ends came to 10 bases. The CDR3 coding sequence is TGTGCCAGCAGCTTACCCCCGGGGACCAAAAACATTCAGTACTTC. Its protein product is CASSLPPGTKNIQYF.

This clonotype was counted ten times or more. The chain combines TRBV5-5 with TRBJ2-2, with a weak D call TRBD2 (7 bases). Per the germline V gene, CDR1 is SGHKS and CDR2 is YYEKEE (reference sequence). This CDR3 is built from 15 residues. V lost 4 bases to trimming and J lost 2 bases, with 12 bases between them. The CDR3 bases are TGTGCCAGCAGCCCGCGGGGGCTAAACACCGGGGAGCTGTTTTTT. The encoded protein is CASSPRGLNTGELFF.

This clonotype was seen more than once but under ten times. The rearrangement joins TRBV4-1 to TRBJ2-1, with D possibly being TRBD1 or TRBD2 (5 bases each). CDR1 MGHRA and CDR2 YSYEKL come from the germline V gene. CDR3 length: 10 amino acids. The V end lost 8 bases, the J end lost 9 bases, and 8 bases lay between the germline ends. The CDR3 is CASGAGEQFF. In DNA form, the CDR3 reads TGCGCCAGCGGGGCGGGTGAGCAGTTCTTC.

This clonotype was detected only a few times. The chain carries TRBV12-3 or TRBV12-4 and TRBJ2-2, with 13 positions matching TRBD2. The CDR3 consists of 16 residues. The junction had 7 bases not matched to a gene; V was cut back by 6 bases and J by 6 bases. The CDR3 region is CASRGLAGLTPGELFF. Here the CDR3 DNA reads TGTGCCAGCAGGGGACTAGCGGGGCTCACACCCGGGGAGCTGTTTTTT.

This clonotype was observed once. The rearrangement links TRBV5-1 to TRBJ2-7, with D perhaps being TRBD1 or TRBD2 (5 bases each). V was clipped by 7 bases and J by 2 bases, with 22 bases between them. Looked up from germline, CDR1 is SGHRS and CDR2 is YFSETQ. The CDR3 runs 16 residues. CDR3 bases: TGCGCCAGCGCCGACGGGGCAGCAGGGCGGACCTACGAGCAGTACTTC. Amino acids: CASADGAAGRTYEQYF.

The sample holds many counts of this clonotype. The chain has TRBV5-6 and TRBJ2-5; TRBD1 might be the D (5 bases). V lost 0 bases, J lost 2 bases, and 17 bases lay in between. Looked up from germline, CDR1 is SGHDT and CDR2 is YYEEEE. The CDR3 contains 17 residues. CDR3 in amino acids: CASSLEAREWLQETQYF. The CDR3 nucleotides are TGTGCCAGCAGCTTGGAAGCCAGGGAATGGCTTCAAGAGACCCAGTACTTC.

This clonotype was detected only a few times. This chain links TRBV11-2 with TRBJ2-7, with D perhaps TRBD1 (6 bases). Trimming took off 5 bases at V and 7 bases at J, with 15 bases between the two ends. The CDR3 covers 13 residues. The germline gives CDR1 SGHAT, CDR2 FQNNGV. For the CDR3, the DNA is TGTGCCAGCAGCCTAGGCCCACAGGGAGAGCAGTACTTC. This encodes CASSLGPQGEQYF.